This TCR beta chain came from a study of blood T cell repertoires in COVID-19 (dated by TCRdb to about 2020). Regarding the research as a whole: Samples covering the acute and convalescent phases of COVID-19 were provided by collaborators in the United States, Italy and Spain. The material from the prospective study consisted of cDNA or gDNA derived from T cells, B-cell-depleted T cells, or PBMCs. Samples were obtained from the ongoing ImmuneRACE study (first 160 participants) and from over a thousand subjects provided by 6 global collaborators. Deeply sampled blood TCRbeta repertoires from subjects exposed to, actively infected with, or recovered from COVID-19 were included in the dataset. The repertoires were made available in a free public database intended to serve as a resource for research on the immune response to SARS-CoV-2. Where HLA class I and class II types were available, the types were taken from metadata supplied by the sample provider, not from assay-based typing. Sample metadata almost always included a de-identified subject ID, COVID-19 status, age in years and sex.

With respect to this clone: There is no known antigen for this receptor. No base quality values were provided; no much bigger clone lies one nucleotide off.

In the prospective study, participants were about 18 to 90 years old, resided in about two dozen geographic areas of the United States, and were enrolled through a virtual design. To assign participants to cohorts, the prospective study relied on clinical history that participants themselves reported in a screening survey and a study questionnaire. Recovered participants in ImmuneRACE Cohort 3 were defined by two consecutive negative NP/OP PCR tests, clearance by a healthcare professional, or resolution of symptoms. Each participant in the prospective study had whole blood, serum and a nasopharyngeal or oropharyngeal swab collected by mobile phlebotomists. Prospective study participants could optionally give additional blood draws and questionnaires over an approximately two-month period. Prospective study blood samples were shipped either frozen or at room temperature before DNA extraction. The immunoSEQ Assay, a bias-controlled multiplex PCR, was used to amplify TCRbeta CDR3 regions from genomic DNA. In the paper's pipeline: Within the assay, amplification of reference gene primers was used to estimate how many nucleated cells each sample contained. To quantify the absolute abundance of each unique TCRbeta CDR3 rearrangement, sequence reads were collapsed and filtered. For each sample, productive Simpson clonality was calculated by taking the square root of Simpson's diversity index across productive rearrangements. This is the immuneACCESS table as TCRdb keeps it, with only in-frame sequences that have V and J called. A part of the clones is gone; compared with another copy, unresolved V genes explain less than half, and the rest is unexplained. V, J and clone size derive from that table, while D and trimming were established from the DNA sequence. This sample is represented by a few hundred thousand clones; approximately 90% of them were singletons. The top ten constitute approximately 9.8% of the sample.

General study outcomes and caveats: The amount of clinical and demographic metadata varied by source and participant and was provided uncurated.

The cysteine opens and the phenylalanine closes a CDR3 of 16 amino acids. Left in the record is the CDR3 DNA by itself, 48 bases read in frame from the first base. Trimming costs V 2 bases and J 2 bases, and their ends lie 16 bases apart. CDR1 and CDR2, looked up from the germline V gene (reference sequence), are SGHNT and YYREEE. Sequencing was done on a sample of PBMCs or T cells enriched from blood (not recorded which). This sequence uses TRBV5-4 and TRBJ2-5; TRBD2 is a possible D gene, resting on 6 matching bases. The clonotype comes from a woman aged 40 to 50 who had recovered from COVID-19. DNA sequence: TGTGCCAGCAGCTTTGTCCGGAGGGCAGGGCAAGAGACCCAGTACTTC. Its protein is CASSFVRRAGQETQYF.